The entry that follows covers one T cell receptor beta chain sequence. Its antigen is still unknown. This sample is drawn from a study of cytomegalovirus exposure and HLA in healthy donors. Study-level background: Both the approximately 130 validation repertoires and the approximately 700 first-cohort repertoires used the same platform, as reported by a later analysis.

The V segment lost 2 bases and the J segment 7 bases; nucleotides outside the gene matches: 7. This CDR3 has 14 residues. Per the germline V gene, CDR1 is SGHRS and CDR2 is YFSETQ. Study-level results: As confirmed in vitro, a few CMV-associated chains were specific for CMV antigens.

Assay used: immunoSEQ multiplex PCR; TCRdb lists only in-frame clones, some missing. This table has hundreds of thousands of clones, around 88% appearing once. Sequencing used PBMCs. This chain joins TRBV5-1 and TRBJ1-1; 8 positions match TRBD1. The TCR comes from a woman aged 25 to 39 in good health and CMV-seropositive. The chain's CDR3 is CASSFTGGGLEAFF. CDR3 DNA: TGCGCCAGCAGCTTCACAGGGGGAGGTCTTGAAGCTTTCTTT.